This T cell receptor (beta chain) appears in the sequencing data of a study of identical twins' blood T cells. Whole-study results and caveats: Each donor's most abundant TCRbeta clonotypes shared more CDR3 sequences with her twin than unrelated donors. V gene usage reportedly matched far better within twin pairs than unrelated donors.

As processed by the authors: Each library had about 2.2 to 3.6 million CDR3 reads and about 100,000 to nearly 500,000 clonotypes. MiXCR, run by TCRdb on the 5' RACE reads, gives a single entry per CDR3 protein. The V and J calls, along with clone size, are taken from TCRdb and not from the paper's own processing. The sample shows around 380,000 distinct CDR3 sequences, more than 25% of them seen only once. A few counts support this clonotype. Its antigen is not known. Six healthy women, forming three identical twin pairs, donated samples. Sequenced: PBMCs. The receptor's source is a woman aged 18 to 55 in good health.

The CDR3 DNA reads as TGTGCCAGCAGCGTATCCGGGACAACAACCTATAACTATGGCTACACCTTC. As protein: CASSVSGTTTYNYGYTF. The V gene is TRBV9, the J gene TRBJ1-2; tentatively, D is TRBD1 (6 bases). V lost 1 base and J 1 base, leaving 17 bases between the germline ends. This CDR3 is built from 17 residues. Germline V gene lookup returns CDR1 SGDLS and CDR2 YYNGEE.